The 24 T cell receptor beta chains reported below all come from one sample, sequenced in a study of blood T cell repertoires in COVID-19. The data were produced by immunoSEQ multiplex PCR, yet TCRdb's version contains in-frame clones alone and is incomplete. The sample has a few hundred thousand clones, about nine tenths seen once. The sample taken for sequencing was peripheral blood. The receptors here all came from a woman between 25 and 40 years old with active or convalescent COVID-19.

The V and J genes are TRBV28 and TRBJ1-1; TRBD1 might be the D (5 bases). The CDR3 runs to 12 residues. CDR1 MDHEN and CDR2 SYDVKM come from the germline V gene. Trimming took off 7 bases at V and 7 bases at J, with 13 bases between the two ends. CDR3 in amino acids: CASMGRGVEAFF. The CDR3 DNA is TGTGCCAGCATGGGGCGTGGGGTTGAAGCTTTCTTT.

The chain is built from TRBV5-1 and TRBJ2-3, with D possibly being TRBD2 (6 bases). The germline CDR1 and CDR2 sequences are SGHRS and YFSETQ. CDR3 length: 15 residues. V dropped 4 bases and J dropped 3 bases, with 15 bases sitting between them. The CDR3 DNA reads TGCGCCAGCAGCCGCGCGGGGCAGCCAACAGATACGCAGTATTTT. Its protein product is CASSRAGQPTDTQYF.

This chain connects TRBV2 to TRBJ1-6, with 8 bases fitting TRBD1. The CDR3 spans 13 residues. Germline V lookup: CDR1 SNHLY, CDR2 FYNNEI. As DNA, the CDR3 is TGTGCGCTCCGGACAGGGATGAATTCACCCCTCCACTTT. Its translation is CALRTGMNSPLHF.

This clone was seen only once. The genes are TRBV5-1 and TRBJ2-1; D might be TRBD1 (5 bases). The CDR3 length is 14 residues. V was trimmed by 0 bases and J by 8 bases, leaving 12 bases between them. Germline V gene lookup returns CDR1 SGHRS and CDR2 YFSETQ. CDR3 residues: CASSLVVGRDEQFF. The CDR3 DNA reads as TGCGCCAGCAGCTTGGTTGTGGGGCGCGATGAGCAGTTCTTC.

The chain combines TRBV5-1 with TRBJ2-1; 9 bases line up with TRBD2. The CDR3 runs 13 residues. The V segment lost 7 bases and the J segment 3 bases; nucleotides outside the gene matches: 2. Germline assignment: CDR1 SGHRS and CDR2 YFSETQ. The DNA of the CDR3 is TGCGCCAGCGAAGCGGGGGGCTACAATGAGCAGTTCTTC. Amino acid sequence: CASEAGGYNEQFF.

The chain recombines TRBV27 with TRBJ1-5; 9 bases align to TRBD1. The CDR3 totals 17 residues. Germline loops: CDR1 MNHEY, CDR2 SMNVEV (reference sequence). The junction had 8 bases not matched to a gene; V was cut back by 4 bases and J by 1 base. CDR3 nucleotides: TGTGCCAGCAGTTCCACAGGGGGCGTCCAAAGCAATCAGCCCCAGCATTTT. Residues: CASSSTGGVQSNQPQHF.

The J gene is TRBJ2-1, the V gene TRBV27, with D possibly TRBD2 on 7 matching bases. Trimming took 3 bases from V and 7 from J, leaving 10 bases between them. This CDR3 is 13 amino acids long. Per the germline V gene, CDR1 is MNHEY and CDR2 is SMNVEV (reference sequence). Written as DNA, the CDR3 is TGTGCCAGCAGTTTGGGGAGGGGGAATGAGCAGTTCTTC. This translates into CASSLGRGNEQFF.

The gene calls are TRBV30 and TRBJ2-2; possibly TRBD1 for D (6 bases). Per the germline V gene, CDR1 is GTSNPN and CDR2 is SVGIG (reference sequence). The CDR3 extends over 13 amino acids. Between the trimmed V and J ends, which lost 5 bases and 5 bases, there was a span of 12 bases. The CDR3, as DNA: TGTGCCTGGTCACAGGGATCGACCGGGGAGCTGTTTTTT. This gives the protein CAWSQGSTGELFF.

The chain has TRBV5-4 and TRBJ1-3; weak D call: TRBD1 (6 bases). This CDR3 is 14 amino acids long. Germline V lookup: CDR1 SGHNT, CDR2 YYREEE (reference sequence). The V end was cut by 3 bases, the J end by 1 base, with 8 bases between. CDR3 protein: CASSSGTSGNTIYF. The DNA of the CDR3 is TGTGCCAGCAGCTCAGGGACATCTGGAAACACCATATATTTT.

This clone was seen just once. The genes are TRBV19 and TRBJ2-3; 7 positions match TRBD1. The CDR3 has 15 amino acids. The germline CDR1 and CDR2 sequences are LNHDA and SQIVND (reference sequence). V dropped 5 bases and J dropped 4; count of bases not matched to a gene: 9. The CDR3 reads CASSSSTGQADTQYF. As DNA, the CDR3 is TGTGCCAGTAGTTCCTCGACAGGGCAGGCAGATACGCAGTATTTT.

A single count supports this clone. Other DNA sequences of this sample code for an identical CDR3. The chain combines TRBV9 with TRBJ2-1; 9 nucleotides agree with TRBD1. Trimming took 5 bases from V and 2 from J; bases not matched to a gene: 5. The CDR3 extends over 15 amino acids. Germline values: CDR1 SGDLS, CDR2 YYNGEE. The chain's CDR3 is CASSVDRGAYNEQFF. The CDR3 DNA reads as TGTGCCAGCAGTGTGGACAGGGGAGCCTACAATGAGCAGTTCTTC.

This chain uses TRBV7-8 with TRBJ2-2; 8 bases agree with TRBD1. Germline-derived CDR1 and CDR2 are SGHVS and FQNEAQ. Trimming took 5 bases from V and 2 from J; bases not matched to a gene: 7. The CDR3 is made up of 16 amino acids. The CDR3 nucleotides are TGTGCCAGCAGCCCTTGGACAGGGAAAAACACCGGGGAGCTGTTTTTT. It codes for CASSPWTGKNTGELFF.

The CDR3 DNA follows: TGTGCCAGCTCACCACTGACAGGCCTGAACACTGAAGCTTTCTTT. Translation: CASSPLTGLNTEAFF. This chain connects TRBV18 to TRBJ1-1; D may be TRBD1 (6 bases). CDR3 length: 15 amino acids. The germline V gene encodes CDR1 KGHSH and CDR2 LQKENI. Trimming removed 1 base at V and 0 bases at J, with 9 bases between.

The chain couples TRBV6-5 to TRBJ1-6; D is undetermined. V lost 5 bases and J lost 0, with 5 bases in between. CDR1 and CDR2 (germline): MNHEY, SVGAGI. This CDR3 comprises 14 residues. CDR3 nucleotide sequence: TGTGCCAGCAGTCCCAGCTCCTATAATTCACCCCTCCACTTT. This gives the protein CASSPSSYNSPLHF.

This chain links TRBV12-3 or TRBV12-4 with TRBJ2-4; D is ambiguous. The CDR3 extends over 13 amino acids. V lost 0 bases and J 15 bases, leaving 15 bases between the germline ends. Here the CDR3 DNA reads TGTGCCAGCAGTTTAGCCCCCTCCCGTCAGTGGTACTTC. Protein sequence: CASSLAPSRQWYF.

The gene calls are TRBV30 and TRBJ1-2; TRBD1 might be the D (6 bases). Per germline, CDR1 GTSNPN and CDR2 SVGIG (reference sequence). The germline V and J ends were trimmed by 3 bases and 4 bases, with 9 bases remaining between them. The CDR3 is made up of 12 amino acids. The CDR3 DNA sequence: TGTGCCTGGAGCGGACAGTTCTATGGCTACACCTTC. It translates to CAWSGQFYGYTF.

The chain uses TRBV5-1 and TRBJ2-3; D gene uncertain. Germline V CDR1 and CDR2: SGHRS, YFSETQ. CDR3 length: 13 residues. V lost 3 bases to trimming and J lost 0 bases, with 5 bases between them. The CDR3 here is CASSSPSTDTQYF. In DNA form, the CDR3 reads TGCGCCAGCAGCTCCCCTAGCACAGATACGCAGTATTTT.

V is TRBV18 and J is TRBJ1-1; D gene ambiguous. The CDR3 is made up of 14 amino acids. Germline V gene sequence: CDR1 KGHSH, CDR2 LQKENI. With 3 bases removed from V and 1 base from J, the gap between germline ends came to 9 bases. CDR3 sequence: CASSPLLRNTEAFF. In nucleotides, the CDR3 is TGTGCCAGCTCACCTCTTCTCAGGAACACTGAAGCTTTCTTT.

The J gene is TRBJ2-2, the V gene TRBV30; tentative D call: TRBD1 (6 bases). Per germline, CDR1 GTSNPN and CDR2 SVGIG (reference sequence). Trimming stripped 1 base from V and 5 bases from J, with 20 bases between. There are 17 residues in the CDR3. The CDR3 loop reads CAWSEEKGRGVTGELFF. The CDR3 nucleotides are TGTGCCTGGAGTGAGGAGAAGGGCAGGGGAGTTACCGGGGAGCTGTTTTTT.

This rearrangement joins TRBV2 to TRBJ2-7, with 11 bases aligning to TRBD2. This CDR3 comprises 16 residues. J lost 5 bases, V lost 8 bases, and 14 bases had no gene match. Germline V lookup: CDR1 SNHLY, CDR2 FYNNEI. The CDR3 sequence: CASRGLMGTSGDEQYF. The CDR3 nucleotides read TGTGCCAGCCGGGGTCTCATGGGGACTAGCGGTGACGAGCAGTACTTC.

In its sample, this clone was seen a few times. The chain carries TRBV7-9 and TRBJ1-6; 7 bases fit TRBD1. From germline, CDR1 is SEHNR and CDR2 FQNEAQ (reference sequence). The ends lost 4 bases at V and 8 bases at J; junction bases unmatched: 11. The CDR3 totals 16 residues. For the CDR3, the DNA is TGTGCCAGCAGCTCTCCGGATCGGGACAGCTATTCACCCCTCCACTTT. Protein: CASSSPDRDSYSPLHF.

CDR3 sequence (DNA): TGTGCCAGCAGCTTGGATCACAGGGAGAACACTGAAGCTTTCTTT. It translates to CASSLDHRENTEAFF. The rearrangement links TRBV5-4 to TRBJ1-1, with D perhaps matching TRBD1 (6 bases). The CDR3 length is 15 residues. V lost 0 bases and J 1 base, leaving 10 bases between the germline ends. Germline CDR1 reads SGHNT; CDR2 reads YYREEE (reference sequence).

The chain employs TRBV5-6 and TRBJ1-3; 12 positions match TRBD1. V lost 3 bases to trimming and J lost 1 base; unmatched junction nucleotides: 5. CDR1 and CDR2 (germline): SGHDT, YYEEEE. CDR3 length equals 17 residues. CDR3 amino acids: CASSWGQGAISGNTIYF. The CDR3 bases are TGTGCCAGCAGCTGGGGACAGGGGGCAATATCTGGAAACACCATATATTTT.

The rearrangement links TRBV25-1 to TRBJ2-6, with a weak D call TRBD2 (5 bases). CDR1 is MGHDK and CDR2 is SYGVNS in the germline V gene. This CDR3 has 16 residues. Between the trimmed V and J ends, which lost 5 bases and 0 bases, there was a span of 11 bases. The CDR3 DNA sequence: TGTGCCAGCAGTCAACGGGATTACTCTGGGGCCAACGTCCTGACTTTC. It translates to CASSQRDYSGANVLTF.